Below are 21 T cell receptor beta chains sequenced from a single sample in a study of blood T cell repertoires in COVID-19. Method: immunoSEQ multiplex PCR; TCRdb's copy keeps in-frame clones and lacks some. Of 80,000 or so clones in the sample, under 85% were seen once. The sequenced material came from peripheral blood. The receptors originated from a human donor in a cohort sampled during active COVID-19.

J is TRBJ2-7 and V is TRBV18; 11 nucleotides align to TRBD1. CDR1 KGHSH and CDR2 LQKENI come from the germline V gene. The CDR3 is 17 residues long. J gave up 3 bases and V 3 bases, and 10 bases lay outside the gene matches. The chain's CDR3 is CASSPGDRGSPRYEQYF. DNA for the CDR3: TGTGCCAGCTCACCGGGGGACAGGGGGTCTCCTCGCTACGAGCAGTACTTC.

The chain joins TRBV23-1 to TRBJ1-2; a weak D match, TRBD1 (5 bases). TRBV23-1 is identified as an open reading frame with a role that is uncertain. The CDR3 has 14 residues. Trimming removed 3 bases at V and 3 bases at J, with 11 bases between. Here the CDR3 DNA reads TGCGCCAGCAGTCAGGTTCGGGGGGACTATGGCTACACCTTC. It codes for CASSQVRGDYGYTF.

The chain recombines TRBV18 with TRBJ1-5; D gene unclear. The V end was cut by 3 bases, the J end by 2 bases, with 11 bases between. This CDR3 is 15 amino acids long. CDR1 KGHSH and CDR2 LQKENI come from the germline V gene. The DNA for the CDR3 is TGTGCCAGCTCACCGGTGGCAACAGGCAATCAGCCCCAGCATTTT. It translates to CASSPVATGNQPQHF. Using reference TRBV18 and TRBJ1-5 for the parts outside the CDR3, the full variable domain is NAGVMQNPRHLVRRRGQEARLRCSPMKGHSHVYWYRQLPEEGLKFMVYLQKENIIDESGMPKERFSAEFPKEGPSILRIQQVVRGDSAAYFCASSPVATGNQPQHFGDGTRLSIL.

The chain couples TRBV21-1 to TRBJ2-3; no DNA check was done on the table's D call, TRBD1. TRBV21-1 represents a pseudogene. The CDR3 runs to 19 residues. This CDR3 is CASTGERGAQGGCTDTQYF. The DNA for the CDR3 is TGTGCCAGCACCGGGGAAAGGGGGGCACAGGGGGGTTGCACAGATACGCAGTATTTT.

The rearrangement joins TRBV11-2 to TRBJ1-2; D is possibly TRBD1 (5 bases). Trimming took 0 bases from V and 6 from J, leaving 20 bases between them. The germline CDR1 and CDR2 sequences are SGHAT and FQNNGV. This CDR3 has 17 residues. The CDR3: CASSLEKKGVPLHGYTF. The CDR3 nucleotides read TGTGCCAGCAGCTTAGAGAAAAAAGGGGTCCCCTTACATGGCTACACCTTC. The full variable domain, in which reference TRBV11-2 and TRBJ1-2 provide the parts outside the CDR3, is EAGVAQSPRYKIIEKRQSVAFWCNPISGHATLYWYQQILGQGPKLLIQFQNNGVVDDSQLPKDRFSAERLKGVDSTLKIQPAKLEDSAVYLCASSLEKKGVPLHGYTFGSGTRLTVV.

This chain links TRBV7-8 with TRBJ2-7; D perhaps matches TRBD2 (7 bases). The V gene's germline CDR1 is SGHVS and CDR2 FQNEAQ. V was cut by 0 bases and J by 2 bases, with 8 bases left in between. CDR3 length equals 14 residues. This CDR3 is CASSLAGGPYEQYF. CDR3 bases: TGTGCCAGCAGCTTAGCGGGGGGGCCCTACGAGCAGTACTTC.

The V call is TRBV5-4, the J call TRBJ1-1; the D is unclear. V lost 0 bases, J lost 2 bases, and 8 bases lay in between. The CDR3 runs to 14 residues. Germline-derived CDR1 and CDR2 are SGHNT and YYREEE (reference sequence). The CDR3 region is CASSLGGGNTEAFF. The DNA for the CDR3 is TGTGCCAGCAGCTTGGGGGGAGGAAACACTGAAGCTTTCTTT. The full variable domain, its missing parts supplied by reference TRBV5-4 and TRBJ1-1, is ETGVTQSPTHLIKTRGQQVTLRCSSQSGHNTVSWYQQALGQGPQFIFQYYREEENGRGNFPPRFSGLQFPNYSSELNVNALELDDSALYLCASSLGGGNTEAFFGQGTRLTVV.

This chain joins TRBV9 and TRBJ2-7; 11 bases align to TRBD1. V lost 0 bases to trimming and J lost 3 bases; unmatched junction nucleotides: 5. This CDR3 spans 16 amino acids. Germline assignment: CDR1 SGDLS and CDR2 YYNGEE. DNA of the CDR3: TGTGCCAGCAGCGTAGGGGTGGGACAGGGGGTCTACGAGCAGTACTTC. Residues: CASSVGVGQGVYEQYF.

The table lists this clone with a few counts. J is TRBJ2-4 and V is TRBV5-4; possibly TRBD2 for D (6 bases). Germline V gene sequence: CDR1 SGHNT, CDR2 YYREEE (reference sequence). Trimming stripped 0 bases from V and 7 bases from J, with 11 bases between. This CDR3 has 14 amino acids. The CDR3 DNA follows: TGTGCCAGCAGCTTGGCAGCAGGAGGGAACATTCAGTACTTC. Translating gives CASSLAAGGNIQYF.

The genes are TRBV7-9 and TRBJ2-2; 7 nucleotides line up with TRBD1. Germline CDR1 and CDR2: SEHNR and FQNEAQ (reference sequence). CDR3 length: 16 residues. The trim removed 1 base at V and 2 bases at J, leaving 4 bases unmatched. The CDR3 protein is CASSLGRDRNTGELFF. The CDR3 coding sequence is TGTGCCAGCAGCTTAGGACGGGACAGAAACACCGGGGAGCTGTTTTTT.

A few counts support this clone. This chain links TRBV6-1 with TRBJ2-7; a weak D match, TRBD1 (5 bases). The V and J ends lost 3 bases and 2 bases respectively, with 8 bases between them. From germline, CDR1 is MNHNS and CDR2 SASEGT. CDR3 size: 13 residues. CDR3 bases: TGTGCCAGCAGTGAGGGGCTAACCTACGAGCAGTACTTC. This encodes CASSEGLTYEQYF.

The V gene is TRBV3-1 (or the pseudogene TRBV3-2), the J gene TRBJ2-7; 9 nucleotides align to TRBD1. CDR1 and CDR2 from the germline V gene are LGHDT and YNNKEL (reference sequence). The CDR3 runs 15 residues. V shed 3 bases, J shed 3 bases, and the junction held 6 bases outside the gene matches. The CDR3 coding sequence is TGTGCCAGCAGCCATTCACCGGGACAGGGCTACGAGCAGTACTTC. It yields the protein CASSHSPGQGYEQYF.

The rearrangement joins TRBV9 to TRBJ2-7; the match to TRBD1 covers 10 bases. The CDR3 spans 15 residues. V was clipped by 2 bases and J by 2 bases; unmatched bases: 4. Germline V gene data show CDR1 as SGDLS and CDR2 as YYNGEE. Written as DNA, the CDR3 is TGTGCCAGCAGCGTGGATGGACAGGGGGCCTACGAGCAGTACTTC. Residues: CASSVDGQGAYEQYF.

The V gene is TRBV6-5, the J gene TRBJ1-2, with D possibly being TRBD1 (5 bases). Germline-derived CDR1 and CDR2 are MNHEY and SVGAGI. The CDR3 has 13 amino acids. V lost 2 bases, J lost 8 bases, and 12 bases lay in between. CDR3 protein: CASSYARQGGYTF. CDR3 nucleotides: TGTGCCAGCAGTTACGCGCGGCAGGGAGGCTACACCTTC.

The chain joins TRBV3-1 (or the pseudogene TRBV3-2) to TRBJ2-7, with D maybe TRBD1 (5 bases). Germline CDR1 is LGHDT and CDR2 is YNNKEL (reference sequence). V shed 1 base and J shed 5 bases, with 6 bases lying between them. The CDR3 length is 12 residues. This CDR3 reads CASSQAGNEQYF. The DNA for the CDR3 is TGTGCCAGCAGCCAAGCAGGGAACGAGCAGTACTTC.

The chain couples TRBV5-1 to TRBJ2-3, with TRBD2 matching 7 bases. The CDR3 is 15 amino acids. Germline values: CDR1 SGHRS, CDR2 YFSETQ. Trimming took 3 bases from V and 7 from J; bases not matched to a gene: 11. The CDR3 DNA reads TGCGCCAGCAGCTCCGCTAGCGGAAGGGCCAATACGCAGTATTTT. Translating it yields CASSSASGRANTQYF.

V gene TRBV3-1 (or the pseudogene TRBV3-2) combines with J gene TRBJ2-7, with D unclear. Germline CDR1 is LGHDT and CDR2 is YNNKEL (reference sequence). The CDR3 covers 10 residues. Deletions cut 4 bases from V and 7 bases from J, with 5 bases between. The CDR3 loop reads CASSLGEQYF. CDR3 bases: TGTGCCAGCAGCCTCGGGGAGCAGTACTTC.

The chain carries TRBV5-1 and TRBJ1-2; D may be TRBD1 (5 bases). Germline CDR1 SGHRS, CDR2 YFSETQ. V was pared by 6 bases and J by 8 bases, with 29 bases between. This CDR3 spans 17 amino acids. The CDR3 region has the DNA TGCGCCAGCACCTCCGGGACTGCCCCTCTAAACTATAAGGGCTACACCTTC. It translates to CASTSGTAPLNYKGYTF.

This chain connects TRBV9 to TRBJ1-4; D may be TRBD1 (6 bases). Deletions cut 3 bases from V and 4 bases from J, with 13 bases between. The CDR3 has 15 residues. Germline V gene sequence: CDR1 SGDLS, CDR2 YYNGEE. CDR3 amino acids: CASSAGQPDNEKLFF. The CDR3, as DNA: TGTGCCAGCAGCGCCGGACAGCCTGATAATGAAAAACTGTTTTTT.

This clone occurred a few times. The chain recombines TRBV6-5 with TRBJ1-5; 9 bases map to TRBD1. The germline CDR1 and CDR2 sequences are MNHEY and SVGAGI. The CDR3 is made up of 15 amino acids. The J segment lost 2 bases and the V segment lost 7 bases, leaving 6 bases of the junction unmatched. CDR3 sequence reads: CASILDRGGNQPQHF. CDR3 sequence (DNA): TGTGCCAGCATTTTAGACAGGGGGGGCAATCAGCCCCAGCATTTT.

This clone was observed a handful of times. V usage is TRBV11-3 and J usage is TRBJ2-7, with 9 bases matching TRBD1. This CDR3 is built from 13 residues. After removal of 5 bases from V and 3 bases from J, the junction contained 2 bases not matched to a gene. Germline-derived CDR1 and CDR2 are SGHNT and YENEEA. The CDR3 spells CASSPGQGYEQYF. CDR3 sequence (DNA): TGTGCCAGCAGCCCGGGACAGGGCTACGAGCAGTACTTC. The variable domain in full, completed from reference TRBV11-3 and TRBJ2-7, reads EAGVVQSPRYKIIEKKQPVAFWCNPISGHNTLYWYLQNLGQGPELLIRYENEEAVDDSQLPKDRFSAERLKGVDSTLKIQPAELGDSAVYLCASSPGQGYEQYFGPGTRLTVT.